These 23 T cell receptor beta chains share one sample of origin, sequenced in a study of blood T cell repertoires in COVID-19. Libraries were prepared by immunoSEQ multiplex PCR; TCRdb keeps only in-frame clonotypes and omits some of them. Here the sample spans roughly 200,000 clones, about 85% being singletons. The sample comprised peripheral blood. These receptors came from a woman aged 40 to 50 with COVID-19, enrolled during active disease.

V usage is TRBV18 and J usage is TRBJ1-6, with D possibly matching TRBD1 (5 bases). V was pared by 2 bases and J by 6 bases, with 20 bases between. The CDR3 contains 18 residues. The germline V gene has CDR1 KGHSH and CDR2 LQKENI. This CDR3 is CASSPSGESPWGNSPLHF. The CDR3 DNA follows: TGTGCCAGCTCACCATCGGGGGAGTCCCCTTGGGGTAATTCACCCCTCCACTTT.

This clone was detected only a few times. The rearrangement uses TRBV7-8 and TRBJ2-7, with a possible D match to TRBD1 (6 bases). The V and J ends lost 2 bases and 1 base respectively, with 9 bases between them. The CDR3 runs to 14 residues. CDR1 is SGHVS and CDR2 is FQNEAQ in the germline V gene. CDR3 DNA sequence: TGTGCCAGCAGCTTACGACAGGCATCCTACGAGCAGTACTTC. Its protein is CASSLRQASYEQYF.

The gene calls are TRBV3-1 (or the pseudogene TRBV3-2) and TRBJ2-3; D perhaps matches TRBD2 (6 bases). Per germline, CDR1 LGHDT and CDR2 YNNKEL (reference sequence). Trimming pared 10 bases from V and 4 bases from J, leaving 15 bases between. The CDR3 extends over 13 amino acids. The CDR3: CATWGGGADTQYF. The CDR3 coding sequence is TGTGCCACATGGGGTGGAGGGGCAGATACGCAGTATTTT.

This chain's CDR3 is CASSPPSNRNEQFF. The CDR3 coding sequence is TGTGCCAGCTCACCACCTAGCAACCGGAATGAGCAGTTCTTC. The chain recombines TRBV18 with TRBJ2-1; D is unclear. V lost 0 bases and J 7 bases, leaving 10 bases between the germline ends. This CDR3 has 14 amino acids. Germline V gives CDR1 KGHSH, CDR2 LQKENI.

This sequence joins TRBV3-1 (or the pseudogene TRBV3-2) and TRBJ2-7; TRBD1 matches at 7 bases. The germline V gene encodes CDR1 LGHDT and CDR2 YNNKEL (reference sequence). This CDR3 comprises 16 residues. The junction had 9 bases not matched to a gene; V was cut back by 1 base and J by 3 bases. Here the CDR3 DNA reads TGTGCCAGCAGCCAAGCCGGGACAGTGCTTTTCTACGAGCAGTACTTC. This gives the protein CASSQAGTVLFYEQYF.

This clone was counted only a few times. The chain couples TRBV2 to TRBJ1-3; D is ambiguous. Trimming cost V 7 bases and J 6 bases, with 10 bases left between them. The germline CDR1 and CDR2 sequences are SNHLY and FYNNEI. The CDR3 loop spans 12 amino acids. The CDR3 DNA follows: TGTGCCAGCAACCCAAGCCAAAACACCATATATTTT. Translating it yields CASNPSQNTIYF. Filled out from reference TRBV2 and TRBJ1-3, the complete variable domain reads EPEVTQTPSHQVTQMGQEVILRCVPISNHLYFYWYRQILGQKVEFLVSFYNNEISEKSEIFDDQFSVERPDGSNFTLKIRSTKLEDSAMYFCASNPSQNTIYFGEGSWLTVV.

The V gene is TRBV29-1, the J gene TRBJ1-3, with 9 bases lining up with TRBD1. V was pared by 5 bases and J by 2 bases, with 4 bases of the junction left unmatched. Germline-derived CDR1 and CDR2 are SQVTM and ANQGSEA. The CDR3 has 14 residues. For the CDR3, the DNA is TGCAGCGTTAAACGGGACAGGGCTGGAAACACCATATATTTT. Translated: CSVKRDRAGNTIYF.

The chain links TRBV3-1 (or the pseudogene TRBV3-2) to TRBJ2-1; the match to TRBD2 covers 11 bases. The V segment lost 2 bases and the J segment 4 bases; nucleotides outside the gene matches: 19. CDR1 is LGHDT, CDR2 YNNKEL, per germline (reference sequence). This CDR3 has 21 residues. For the CDR3, the DNA is TGTGCCAGCAGCCAACTTTTTTTTACTAGCGGGAGAGGGGCCCATTACAATGAGCAGTTCTTC. Translating gives CASSQLFFTSGRGAHYNEQFF.

V gene TRBV5-1 combines with J gene TRBJ1-4; TRBD1 aligns across 10 bases. From germline, CDR1 is SGHRS and CDR2 YFSETQ. This CDR3 has 14 residues. J lost 8 bases, V lost 7 bases, and 8 bases had no gene match. CDR3 bases: TGCGCCAGCGGACAGGGGGAAGTTAAGGAAAAACTGTTTTTT. Translated: CASGQGEVKEKLFF.

The chain uses TRBV3-1 (or the pseudogene TRBV3-2) and TRBJ1-4; D unclear. The V gene lost 4 bases and the J gene lost 8 bases, with 11 bases spanning the gap. This CDR3 is built from 13 residues. CDR1 and CDR2 from the germline V gene are LGHDT and YNNKEL (reference sequence). CDR3 DNA sequence: TGTGCCAGCAGCCCCCCCGCCAGGGAAAAACTGTTTTTT. This gives the protein CASSPPAREKLFF.

The chain is built from TRBV11-1 and TRBJ1-1; possibly TRBD1 for D (5 bases). Per germline, CDR1 SGHAT and CDR2 FQDESV (reference sequence). There are 14 residues in the CDR3. V lost 1 base and J lost 3, with 9 bases in between. The CDR3 region is CASSLVGEDTEAFF. The CDR3 bases are TGTGCCAGCAGCTTAGTAGGGGAAGACACTGAAGCTTTCTTT.

The chain is built from TRBV2 and TRBJ2-7; TRBD2 aligns across 11 bases. The CDR3 totals 15 residues. Trimming cost V 5 bases and J 2 bases; bases outside gene matches: 5. The V gene's germline CDR1 is SNHLY and CDR2 FYNNEI. The CDR3 bases are TGTGCCAGCAGTCCAATAGCGGGGGGGCCCTACGAGCAGTACTTC. This translates into CASSPIAGGPYEQYF.

The rearrangement joins TRBV29-1 to TRBJ2-1; TRBD2 might be the D (6 bases). Deletions cut 4 bases from V and 0 bases from J, with 10 bases between. CDR1 and CDR2 from the germline V gene are SQVTM and ANQGSEA. The CDR3 length is 14 residues. DNA for the CDR3: TGCAGCGTTGGTGCCGGGAGCTCCTACAATGAGCAGTTCTTC. Translated, it gives CSVGAGSSYNEQFF.

The chain employs TRBV7-2 and TRBJ2-2; no clear D. Germline lookup yields CDR1 SGHTA and CDR2 FQGNSA. The V gene lost 0 bases and the J gene lost 2 bases, with 7 bases spanning the gap. The CDR3 has 15 residues. This CDR3 is CASSLASHNTGELFF. The CDR3 DNA reads TGTGCCAGCAGCTTAGCTAGTCACAACACCGGGGAGCTGTTTTTT.

V and J are TRBV5-1 and TRBJ2-7; D is uncertain. The CDR3 loop spans 13 amino acids. Germline CDR1 is SGHRS and CDR2 is YFSETQ. Trimming removed 2 bases at V and 2 bases at J, with 8 bases between. CDR3 sequence reads: CASSFGRTYEQYF. The CDR3 DNA is TGCGCCAGCAGCTTTGGCAGAACCTACGAGCAGTACTTC.

This sequence joins TRBV10-3 and TRBJ2-1, with 7 nucleotides matching TRBD2. J lost 5 bases, V lost 7 bases, and 11 bases had no gene match. The length of the CDR3 is 15 residues. CDR1 and CDR2 from the germline V gene are ENHRY and SYGVKD. The CDR3 is CAIKALQGGDNEQFF. As DNA, the CDR3 is TGTGCCATCAAGGCCCTCCAGGGAGGGGACAATGAGCAGTTCTTC.

This sequence joins TRBV6-5 and TRBJ2-7, with TRBD1 matching over 10 bases. The CDR3 has 15 residues. The germline gives CDR1 MNHEY, CDR2 SVGAGI. The V and J ends lost 3 bases and 3 bases, in that order; junction bases with no gene match: 5. CDR3 residues: CASSYVTGGHYEQYF. In DNA, the CDR3 is TGTGCCAGCAGTTATGTGACAGGGGGCCACTACGAGCAGTACTTC.

This chain links TRBV30 with TRBJ1-1, with TRBD1 matching over 11 bases. This CDR3 comprises 23 residues. V lost 2 bases and J lost 5; bases outside the gene matches: 31. Germline CDR1 reads GTSNPN; CDR2 reads SVGIG (reference sequence). The CDR3 loop is CAWSPQTEDRGRLGGEGWTEAFF. Here the CDR3 DNA reads TGTGCCTGGAGTCCCCAGACCGAGGACAGGGGGCGTTTGGGTGGGGAAGGTTGGACTGAAGCTTTCTTT. Drawing the rest from reference TRBV30 and TRBJ1-1, the complete variable domain is SQTIHQWPATLVQPVGSPLSLECTVEGTSNPNLYWYRQAAGRGLQLLFYSVGIGQISSEVPQNLSASRPQDRQFILSSKKLLLSDSGFYLCAWSPQTEDRGRLGGEGWTEAFFGQGTRLTVV.

V is TRBV27 and J is TRBJ2-1, with D maybe TRBD2 (6 bases). There are 17 residues in the CDR3. The germline V gene encodes CDR1 MNHEY and CDR2 SMNVEV (reference sequence). Trimming left V 2 bases short and J 9 bases short, with 23 bases between. The CDR3 is CASSLVNKRVKSGEQFF. CDR3 nucleotide sequence: TGTGCCAGCAGTTTAGTAAACAAGCGGGTCAAATCTGGTGAGCAGTTCTTC.

The chain combines TRBV6-4 with TRBJ2-1; D is perhaps TRBD1 (5 bases). The CDR3 is 18 residues long. Trimming stripped 3 bases from V and 0 bases from J, with 18 bases between. CDR1 and CDR2 (germline): MRHNA, SNTAGT. The CDR3 region is CASSEVPGNPSSYNEQFF. DNA of the CDR3: TGTGCCAGCAGTGAGGTCCCAGGGAACCCTAGCTCCTACAATGAGCAGTTCTTC.

This clone was seen a handful of times. The rearrangement uses TRBV2 and TRBJ1-2; D is ambiguous. This CDR3 has 14 amino acids. V dropped 3 bases and J dropped 2 bases, with 10 bases sitting between them. From germline, CDR1 is SNHLY and CDR2 FYNNEI. In DNA, the CDR3 is TGTGCCAGCAGTGACCAGGCAGCAAACTATGGCTACACCTTC. This encodes CASSDQAANYGYTF. Full variable domain (missing parts from reference TRBV2 and TRBJ1-2): EPEVTQTPSHQVTQMGQEVILRCVPISNHLYFYWYRQILGQKVEFLVSFYNNEISEKSEIFDDQFSVERPDGSNFTLKIRSTKLEDSAMYFCASSDQAANYGYTFGSGTRLTVV.

The rearrangement uses TRBV4-3 and TRBJ2-5; 9 bases match TRBD2. The V segment lost 1 base and the J segment 5 bases; nucleotides outside the gene matches: 8. CDR1 is LGHNA and CDR2 is YSLEER in the germline V gene. The CDR3 runs to 16 residues. Here the CDR3 DNA reads TGCGCCAGCAGCCAAGCGGTAGCGGGGGCGGGGGAGACCCAGTACTTC. The encoded protein is CASSQAVAGAGETQYF.

V and J are TRBV27 and TRBJ1-5; the match to TRBD1 covers 8 bases. V gave up 6 bases and J gave up 6 bases; unmatched junction bases: 10. Germline CDR1 MNHEY, CDR2 SMNVEV (reference sequence). The CDR3 sequence is 15 residues long. The CDR3 is CASRPGQGRVQPQHF. The CDR3 DNA reads as TGTGCCAGCAGACCCGGACAGGGAAGGGTTCAGCCCCAGCATTTT.